These T cell receptor beta chains were read from a single sample in a study of T-cell reconstitution after alpha-beta-depleted transplantation in children. TCRdb passed the PCR reads through MiXCR, listing each CDR3 protein once. The sample gives around 490,000 distinct CDR3 sequences, 11% of which show up once; 11% to 15% is in the top ten. The starting material was PBMCs, mostly from graft donor cells, obtained 180 days after TCRalphabeta/CD19-depleted stem cell transplant. All receptors come from a female patient aged 2-10 years who had a stem cell transplant for aplastic anemia, so the T cells may come from the graft donor. Each CDR3 is given with its conserved first and last residue. A D gene is named only where the DNA matches it firmly. Clone sizes are given selectively: once, few, many, or a class where the clone is expanded.

- | TRBJ2-1 | TRBD2 | TRBV12-3/TRBV12-4 | CASSQWTSGRAYNEQFF | TGTGCCAGCAGCCAATGGACTAGCGGGAGGGCCTACAATGAGCAGTTCTTC
few | TRBJ2-5 | - | TRBV24-1 | CATETQYF | TGTGCCACAGAGACCCAGTACTTC
few | TRBJ2-7 | TRBD1 | TRBV5-5 | CASSLVPGQGAYEQYF | TGTGCCAGCAGCTTGGTCCCGGGACAGGGGGCCTACGAGCAGTACTTC
few | TRBJ2-2 | - | TRBV11-1 | CASSLGRGGTGLSTGELFF | TGTGCCAGCAGCTTAGGAAGAGGGGGAACGGGACTGTCCACTGGGGAGCTGTTTTTT
many | TRBJ2-1 | - | TRBV5-1 | CASSLKGIEQFF | TGCGCCAGCAGCTTGAAGGGAATTGAGCAGTTCTTC
- | TRBJ2-3 | TRBD2 | TRBV12-3/TRBV12-4 | CASSLTPREARFHTQYF | TGTGCCAGCAGTTTAACCCCGCGGGAGGCCCGCTTCCATACGCAGTATTTT
many | TRBJ1-5 | - | TRBV20-1 | CSARAGNQPQHF | TGCAGTGCTAGAGCAGGGAATCAGCCCCAGCATTTT
- | TRBJ1-5 | - | TRBV20-1 | CSARVGSDQPQHF | TGCAGTGCTAGAGTGGGCAGTGATCAGCCCCAGCATTTT
- | TRBJ2-1 | - | TRBV4-3 | CASSQDGRGLYNEQFF | TGCGCCAGCAGCCAAGACGGACGGGGTCTGTACAATGAGCAGTTCTTC
many | TRBJ1-6 | - | TRBV15 | CATSRDGLQGQNSPLHF | TGTGCCACCAGCAGAGATGGATTACAGGGACAAAATTCACCCCTCCACTTT
- | TRBJ2-1 | - | TRBV19 | CASSINRLPDSPIF | TGTGCCAGTAGTATCAATCGCCTCCCTGATTCCCCGATCTTC
- | TRBJ2-5 | TRBD1 | TRBV15 | CATSRAPTGAETQYF | TGTGCCACCAGCAGAGCCCCGACAGGGGCAGAGACCCAGTACTTC